This TCR beta chain stems from a study of T cells in localized non-small cell lung cancer. Some clones are missing from TCRdb's copy, which holds only in-frame ones; the method was immunoSEQ multiplex PCR. The sample yields around 41,000 clones, 75% to 95% seen once. Trimming shortened V by 5 bases and J by 1 base, and 12 bases separated the two germline ends. Looked up from germline, CDR1 is SEHNR and CDR2 is FQNEAQ (reference sequence). This CDR3 comprises 15 residues. Source: PBMCs, taken before any cancer treatment. The chain joins TRBV7-9 to TRBJ2-1; D is possibly TRBD1 (7 bases). This receptor was obtained from a woman aged 35 to 70 with stage II lung adenocarcinoma. CDR3 nucleotides: TGTGCCAGCAGCCCGACAGGGAGGTCCTACAATGAGCAGTTCTTC. Translation gives CASSPTGRSYNEQFF.